Each of the 32 T cell receptor beta chains below was sequenced from the same sample in a study of blood T cell repertoires in COVID-19. Measured with immunoSEQ multiplex PCR; TCRdb has only the in-frame clones, and not every one. The sample carries 130,000 to 150,000 clones, around 80% recorded once. The sample taken for sequencing was peripheral blood. All receptors come from a woman in her forties or fifties in a cohort sampled during active or convalescent COVID-19.

This clone appeared once. The genes are TRBV5-3 and TRBJ1-6; 8 bases map to TRBD1. TRBV5-3 is identified as an open reading frame with a role that is uncertain. CDR3 length: 17 residues. V gave up 2 bases and J gave up 3 bases; unmatched junction bases: 7. This CDR3 reads CARSFPGTGFYNSPLHF. CDR3 DNA sequence: TGTGCCAGAAGCTTCCCCGGGACAGGCTTCTATAATTCACCCCTCCACTTT.

The gene calls are TRBV29-1 and TRBJ1-2; tentatively, D is TRBD1 (6 bases). The CDR3 covers 12 residues. The V and J ends lost 1 base and 8 bases respectively, with 11 bases between them. Per germline, CDR1 SQVTM and CDR2 ANQGSEA. The DNA for the CDR3 is TGCAGCGTTGAAGGTTCTGGGGGCGGCTACACCTTC. Protein: CSVEGSGGGYTF.

The rearrangement uses TRBV28 and TRBJ2-5; D call uncertain. Per the germline V gene, CDR1 is MDHEN and CDR2 is SYDVKM. Trimming pared 4 bases from V and 4 bases from J, leaving 22 bases between. The CDR3 spans 17 residues. In nucleotides, the CDR3 is TGTGCCAGCAGTTCGTCTCACGGCCTCGGGTCCCTAGAGACCCAGTACTTC. This gives the protein CASSSSHGLGSLETQYF.

The rearrangement uses TRBV6-5 and TRBJ1-2; no clear D gene. The CDR3 is 15 residues long. The germline gives CDR1 MNHEY, CDR2 SVGAGI. V shed 0 bases and J shed 1 base, with 9 bases lying between them. DNA of the CDR3: TGTGCCAGCAGTTACTCTTCTGGGAGTAACTATGGCTACACCTTC. It specifies CASSYSSGSNYGYTF.

The chain links TRBV4-1 to TRBJ2-1; 10 bases match TRBD1. V shed 6 bases and J 4 bases; nucleotides not matched to a gene: 6. CDR1 MGHRA and CDR2 YSYEKL come from the germline V gene. The CDR3 has 15 residues. The CDR3 nucleotides are TGCGCCAGCAGGGCGGACAGGGGGAAATACAATGAGCAGTTCTTC. The encoded protein is CASRADRGKYNEQFF.

The chain joins TRBV6-5 to TRBJ1-3; D is perhaps TRBD1 (5 bases). This CDR3 contains 13 residues. V dropped 8 bases and J dropped 0 bases, with 8 bases sitting between them. Germline lookup yields CDR1 MNHEY and CDR2 SVGAGI. Here the CDR3 reads CASRQSSGNTIYF. The DNA of the CDR3 is TGTGCCAGCCGACAGAGCTCTGGAAACACCATATATTTT.

This chain's CDR3 is CAISDTGTAMEQYF. CDR3 in DNA: TGTGCCATCAGTGACACCGGGACAGCCATGGAGCAGTACTTC. This rearrangement joins TRBV10-3 to TRBJ2-7, with 7 bases matching TRBD1. This CDR3 region has 14 residues. The J segment lost 7 bases and the V segment lost 3 bases, leaving 9 bases of the junction unmatched. The germline V gene encodes CDR1 ENHRY and CDR2 SYGVKD.

The chain links TRBV24-1 to TRBJ1-3; D possibly corresponds to TRBD1 (6 bases). V lost 11 bases and J lost 0, with 22 bases in between. The germline CDR1 and CDR2 sequences are KGHDR and SFDVKD. The CDR3 extends over 17 amino acids. The CDR3 region is CAITTLTGLSSGNTIYF. In nucleotides, the CDR3 is TGTGCCATCACAACCCTGACAGGACTTAGCTCTGGAAACACCATATATTTT.

This clone was detected a few times. The chain links TRBV4-3 to TRBJ2-2; D remains unclear. Germline CDR1 reads LGHNA; CDR2 reads YSLEER. This CDR3 is 16 amino acids long. Trimming took 0 bases from V and 0 from J, leaving 8 bases between them. The CDR3 protein is CASSQDAVTNTGELFF. CDR3 sequence (DNA): TGCGCCAGCAGCCAAGATGCGGTTACGAACACCGGGGAGCTGTTTTTT.

The genes are TRBV6-5 and TRBJ1-5; TRBD1 agrees at 7 bases. Trimming took 7 bases from V and 0 from J; bases not matched to a gene: 3. This CDR3 spans 14 amino acids. Germline V CDR1 and CDR2: MNHEY, SVGAGI. CDR3 amino acids: CASKQGYSNQPQHF. The CDR3 DNA sequence: TGTGCCAGCAAACAGGGGTATAGCAATCAGCCCCAGCATTTT.

This chain uses TRBV6-5 with TRBJ1-1; tentatively, D is TRBD1 (6 bases). V was trimmed by 6 bases and J by 6 bases, leaving 14 bases between them. The V gene's germline CDR1 is MNHEY and CDR2 SVGAGI. This CDR3 contains 13 residues. CDR3 DNA: TGTGCCAGCAGCCCGGGACAATCCTCTGAAGCTTTCTTT. Its protein product is CASSPGQSSEAFF.

This chain links TRBV29-1 with TRBJ2-7; 9 positions match TRBD1. The CDR3 contains 14 residues. Germline V lookup: CDR1 SQVTM, CDR2 ANQGSEA. The trim removed 5 bases at V and 2 bases at J, leaving 7 bases unmatched. CDR3 sequence reads: CSVYSGQGAYEQYF. The CDR3 bases are TGCAGCGTTTACTCGGGACAGGGCGCCTACGAGCAGTACTTC.

This chain links TRBV18 with TRBJ2-7; TRBD1 matches at 9 bases. The trim removed 3 bases at V and 2 bases at J, leaving 11 bases unmatched. Per the germline V gene, CDR1 is KGHSH and CDR2 is LQKENI. The length of the CDR3 is 17 residues. The CDR3: CASSPGQGITQTYEQYF. DNA of the CDR3: TGTGCCAGCTCACCTGGACAGGGGATAACTCAAACCTACGAGCAGTACTTC.

This chain connects TRBV27 to TRBJ1-2; 7 bases fit TRBD1. Looked up from germline, CDR1 is MNHEY and CDR2 is SMNVEV (reference sequence). V lost 6 bases, J lost 8 bases, and 12 bases stayed unmatched. This CDR3 spans 14 amino acids. CDR3 in amino acids: CASSHDRDIGGYTF. In DNA, the CDR3 is TGTGCCAGCAGCCACGACAGGGATATCGGCGGCTACACCTTC.

The CDR3 protein is CASRREETQYF. CDR3 bases: TGTGCCAGCAGGAGGGAAGAGACCCAGTACTTC. The chain combines TRBV6-5 with TRBJ2-5; weak D call: TRBD2 (5 bases). The CDR3 runs to 11 residues. The germline V gene has CDR1 MNHEY and CDR2 SVGAGI. Trimming took off 6 bases at V and 3 bases at J, with 5 bases between the two ends.

The gene calls are TRBV3-1 (or the pseudogene TRBV3-2) and TRBJ1-5; D perhaps matches TRBD1 (5 bases). The CDR3 covers 13 residues. In germline, CDR1 is LGHDT, CDR2 YNNKEL (reference sequence). Trimming cost V 3 bases and J 4 bases, with 7 bases left between them. The CDR3 region has the DNA TGTGCCAGCAGCCACCCAGGGAATCAGCCCCAGCATTTT. It specifies CASSHPGNQPQHF.

This chain connects TRBV9 to TRBJ1-5, with TRBD1 identical over 10 bases. V dropped 4 bases and J dropped 4; count of bases not matched to a gene: 2. This CDR3 has 14 residues. From germline, CDR1 is SGDLS and CDR2 YYNGEE. CDR3 loop: CASSTGQGNQPQHF. The CDR3 bases are TGTGCCAGCAGCACGGGACAGGGGAATCAGCCCCAGCATTTT.

The genes are TRBV6-6 and TRBJ1-5, with TRBD1 identical over 7 bases. CDR1 and CDR2 (germline): MNHNY, SVGAGI (reference sequence). Trimming removed 6 bases from V and 0 bases from J; junction bases left unmatched: 5. CDR3 size: 15 residues. CDR3 DNA: TGTGCCAGCAGCAAGGGACAGTATAGCAATCAGCCCCAGCATTTT. Its translation is CASSKGQYSNQPQHF.

This clone turned up a few times. The J gene is TRBJ1-4, the V gene TRBV6-1; 7 bases line up with TRBD1. Germline trimming cut 0 bases from V and 5 bases from J; bases unmatched to any gene: 6. The CDR3 covers 16 residues. Germline loops: CDR1 MNHNS, CDR2 SASEGT. The CDR3 here is CASSEAEGRGNEKLFF. Here the CDR3 DNA reads TGTGCCAGCAGTGAAGCAGAGGGCAGGGGGAATGAAAAACTGTTTTTT.

J is TRBJ2-3 and V is TRBV10-3; 8 positions agree with TRBD2. Germline lookup yields CDR1 ENHRY and CDR2 SYGVKD. Trimming cost V 2 bases and J 2 bases; bases outside gene matches: 3. The CDR3 length is 15 residues. CDR3 loop: CAISERGGYTDTQYF. The DNA of the CDR3 is TGTGCCATCAGTGAGCGGGGGGGATACACAGATACGCAGTATTTT.

The chain couples TRBV5-1 to TRBJ2-7; 9 positions match TRBD2. The V segment lost 0 bases and the J segment 3 bases; nucleotides outside the gene matches: 4. Germline V gives CDR1 SGHRS, CDR2 YFSETQ. This CDR3 comprises 15 residues. CDR3 residues: CASSLGLADFYEQYF. The CDR3 nucleotides are TGCGCCAGCAGCTTGGGACTAGCGGATTTCTACGAGCAGTACTTC.

This clone was seen only once. The chain is built from TRBV4-3 and TRBJ1-1, with D perhaps TRBD1 (6 bases). CDR1 is LGHNA and CDR2 is YSLEER in the germline V gene. The CDR3 is 15 residues long. The V gene lost 0 bases and the J gene lost 7 bases, with 15 bases spanning the gap. The CDR3 sequence is CASSQDWTLTGEAFF. As DNA, the CDR3 is TGCGCCAGCAGCCAAGATTGGACCCTGACAGGTGAAGCTTTCTTT.

The chain combines TRBV4-1 with TRBJ1-1; D may be TRBD1 (6 bases). The germline V and J ends were trimmed by 0 bases and 6 bases, with 14 bases remaining between them. From germline, CDR1 is MGHRA and CDR2 YSYEKL. There are 15 residues in the CDR3. This CDR3 is CASSQEGTPGAEAFF. The DNA for the CDR3 is TGCGCCAGCAGCCAAGAAGGGACCCCAGGGGCTGAAGCTTTCTTT.

The rearrangement joins TRBV7-8 to TRBJ1-1; 10 bases are a match to TRBD1. Per germline, CDR1 SGHVS and CDR2 FQNEAQ. J was trimmed by 5 bases and V by 5 bases; bases with no gene match: 8. This CDR3 is 15 amino acids long. The CDR3 here is CASSPRTGGGTEAFF. The DNA for the CDR3 is TGTGCCAGCAGCCCCAGGACAGGGGGGGGGACTGAAGCTTTCTTT.

This clone was detected once. This chain joins TRBV6-5 and TRBJ1-5, with a tentative D call TRBD1 (5 bases). The CDR3 has 14 amino acids. Trimming took 2 bases from V and 3 from J, leaving 8 bases between them. Germline V gene sequence: CDR1 MNHEY, CDR2 SVGAGI. The CDR3 region is CASSYGGINQPQHF. Written as DNA, the CDR3 is TGTGCCAGCAGTTACGGGGGGATCAATCAGCCCCAGCATTTT.

This chain links TRBV19 with TRBJ1-1, with 9 positions matching TRBD1. The CDR3 totals 15 residues. Unmatched junction bases numbered 3, after V lost 3 bases and J lost 1 base. Germline CDR1 and CDR2: LNHDA and SQIVND (reference sequence). DNA for the CDR3: TGTGCCAGTAGTATTCTGGGACAGGGGAACACTGAAGCTTTCTTT. It encodes CASSILGQGNTEAFF.

This clone occurred a few times. The rearrangement links TRBV6-2 or TRBV6-3 to TRBJ1-6; 9 bases map to TRBD1. The CDR3 is 11 residues long. The germline gives CDR1 MNHEY, CDR2 SVGEGT. Unmatched junction bases numbered 6, after V lost 5 bases and J lost 19 bases. The CDR3 nucleotides read TGTGCCAGCAGTACCGGGACAGGGTCACACTTT. Translating gives CASSTGTGSHF.

V usage is TRBV18 and J usage is TRBJ1-4, with D maybe TRBD1 (5 bases). Germline assignment: CDR1 KGHSH and CDR2 LQKENI. CDR3 size: 18 residues. V lost 3 bases, J lost 8 bases, and 25 bases lay in between. The CDR3 reads CASSPQAQGGGVDEKLFF. CDR3 in DNA: TGTGCCAGCTCACCTCAAGCGCAGGGCGGGGGAGTGGACGAAAAACTGTTTTTT.

This clone turned up a few times. The rearrangement joins TRBV18 to TRBJ2-7; 8 positions match TRBD1. V trimming: 2 bases; J trimming: 0 bases; junction bases outside the gene matches: 6. The CDR3 runs 16 residues. Germline values: CDR1 KGHSH, CDR2 LQKENI. The DNA for the CDR3 is TGTGCCAGCTCACCAGGGACAGGATGGAGCTCCTACGAGCAGTACTTC. Translated: CASSPGTGWSSYEQYF.

This clone was counted a single time. The rearrangement uses TRBV12-3 or TRBV12-4 and TRBJ1-4; tentative D call: TRBD1 (5 bases). V was trimmed by 5 bases and J by 7 bases, leaving 5 bases between them. This CDR3 is 11 amino acids long. The CDR3 region is CASSQGEKLFF. The CDR3 coding sequence is TGTGCCAGCAGTCAGGGTGAAAAACTGTTTTTT.

This sequence joins TRBV5-1 and TRBJ2-3; the match to TRBD1 covers 7 bases. Germline CDR1 SGHRS, CDR2 YFSETQ. The trim removed 0 bases at V and 0 bases at J, leaving 7 bases unmatched. There are 17 residues in the CDR3. The CDR3 region is CASSLAGTDISTDTQYF. The CDR3 DNA follows: TGCGCCAGCAGCTTGGCCGGGACAGATATTAGCACAGATACGCAGTATTTT.

The rearrangement joins TRBV11-2 to TRBJ2-5, with no clear D. CDR1 and CDR2 (germline): SGHAT, FQNNGV. V was clipped by 8 bases and J by 2 bases, with 18 bases between them. The length of the CDR3 is 15 residues. For the CDR3, the DNA is TGTGCCAGCCTCGACGGTTGGGCAGTTCAAGAGACCCAGTACTTC. It is translated as CASLDGWAVQETQYF.